This section outlines one T cell receptor (beta chain) sequence together with its context. The CDR3 covers 16 residues. Trimming cost V 3 bases and J 7 bases, with 19 bases left between them. Germline CDR1 SGHTA, CDR2 FQGNSA. Once RNA had been extracted, it was reverse transcribed into cDNA to act as the sequencing template. Profiled with immunoSEQ multiplex PCR; TCRdb holds only in-frame clones, not every one. This table holds approximately 11,000 clones, about 60% found once. As part of sample collection, lesional scalp punch biopsies and peripheral blood were taken from alopecia areata patients. These data are taken from a study of CD8+ T cells in alopecia areata. Background on the study: Patients received oral tofacitinib, 5 to 10 mg twice daily, for moderate-to-severe alopecia areata. For 6 to 18 months, tofacitinib was taken, and 6 months off drug followed.

This sequence originates from a human donor with alopecia areata. The gene calls are TRBV7-2 and TRBJ2-1; possible D gene TRBD2, 7 bases. Material: skin. The DNA of the CDR3 is TGTGCCAGCAGCTTCTTTCGGGGGGCTCGTGGGAATGAGCAGTTCTTC. This sequence encodes CASSFFRGARGNEQFF.